One and the same sample provided the 29 T cell receptor beta chains below, sequenced in a study of blood T cell repertoires in COVID-19. Measured with immunoSEQ multiplex PCR; TCRdb has only the in-frame clones, and not every one. This table holds fewer than 450,000 clones, roughly 86% found once. Sequences were obtained from PBMCs or T cells enriched from blood (not recorded which). These receptor sequences come from a woman aged 40 to 50 with acute COVID-19.

CDR3 nucleotide sequence: TGTGCCAGCCAACTCACAGGGGGAGGTGGCTACACCTTC. Translating gives CASQLTGGGGYTF. J is TRBJ1-2 and V is TRBV18; 8 bases are a match to TRBD1. With V trimmed by 8 bases and J by 7 bases, 9 bases remained unmatched. CDR3 length: 13 amino acids. Germline values: CDR1 KGHSH, CDR2 LQKENI.

The chain uses TRBV28 and TRBJ1-1; D gene unclear. This CDR3 is 16 amino acids long. The germline gives CDR1 MDHEN, CDR2 SYDVKM. V was pared by 4 bases and J by 0 bases, with 15 bases between. CDR3 region: CASSSRAPGMNTEAFF. The CDR3 DNA sequence: TGTGCCAGCAGTTCCCGGGCCCCGGGGATGAACACTGAAGCTTTCTTT.

The chain couples TRBV29-1 to TRBJ1-1, with TRBD1 matching over 8 bases. CDR1 and CDR2 from the germline V gene are SQVTM and ANQGSEA. The CDR3 loop spans 13 amino acids. Losses at the gene ends were 3 bases for V and 7 bases for J; bases not matched to a gene: 7. CDR3 coding DNA: TGCAGCGTTGACACAGGGGGAGGGGGTGAAGCTTTCTTT. Translation: CSVDTGGGGEAFF. The variable domain in full, completed from reference TRBV29-1 and TRBJ1-1, reads SAVISQKPSRDICQRGTSLTIQCQVDSQVTMMFWYRQQPGQSLTLIATANQGSEATYESGFVIDKFPISRPNLTFSTLTVSNMSPEDSSIYLCSVDTGGGGEAFFGQGTRLTVV.

CDR3 sequence: CASSKEDRQPQHF. Here the CDR3 DNA reads TGTGCCAGCAGCAAGGAGGACAGACAGCCCCAGCATTTT. The rearrangement joins TRBV21-1 to TRBJ1-5; no DNA check was done on the table's D call, TRBD1. TRBV21-1 is deemed a pseudogene. The CDR3 runs 13 residues.

This rearrangement joins TRBV27 to TRBJ2-6, with 8 bases that match TRBD1. J lost 0 bases, V lost 4 bases, and 11 bases had no gene match. This CDR3 has 19 residues. Germline V gene sequence: CDR1 MNHEY, CDR2 SMNVEV (reference sequence). The CDR3 reads CASSSRTGLHSSGANVLTF. The DNA of the CDR3 is TGTGCCAGCAGTTCGCGGACAGGGCTCCATAGCTCTGGGGCCAACGTCCTGACTTTC. Full variable domain (missing parts from reference TRBV27 and TRBJ2-6): EAQVTQNPRYLITVTGKKLTVTCSQNMNHEYMSWYRQDPGLGLRQIYYSMNVEVTDKGDVPEGYKVSRKEKRNFPLILESPSPNQTSLYFCASSSRTGLHSSGANVLTFGAGSRLTVL.

V gene TRBV6-6 combines with J gene TRBJ1-2; 9 nucleotides agree with TRBD1. J lost 8 bases, V lost 5 bases, and 12 bases had no gene match. CDR1 is MNHNY and CDR2 is SVGAGI in the germline V gene (reference sequence). CDR3 length: 15 residues. The CDR3 DNA is TGTGCCAGCAGTGACGGGACAGGGACTCTCAGCGGCTACACCTTC. Protein: CASSDGTGTLSGYTF.

The chain joins TRBV19 to TRBJ1-5, with D unresolved. V lost 2 bases and J lost 6, with 8 bases in between. Germline V lookup: CDR1 LNHDA, CDR2 SQIVND (reference sequence). The CDR3 has 13 residues. CDR3 DNA sequence: TGTGCCAGTAGTATAAACAGTTTTCAGCCCCAGCATTTT. It encodes CASSINSFQPQHF.

The V call is TRBV10-3, the J call TRBJ1-6; perhaps TRBD1 as D (5 bases). Trimming took off 4 bases at V and 6 bases at J, with 16 bases between the two ends. Germline assignment: CDR1 ENHRY and CDR2 SYGVKD. The CDR3 sequence is 16 residues long. The CDR3 protein is CAISVGHGPGNSPLHF. CDR3 in DNA: TGTGCCATCAGTGTAGGACATGGGCCGGGTAATTCACCCCTCCACTTT.

The V call is TRBV30, the J call TRBJ2-5, with 8 bases matching TRBD1. The ends lost 0 bases at V and 2 bases at J; junction bases unmatched: 2. Germline V gene data show CDR1 as GTSNPN and CDR2 as SVGIG (reference sequence). The CDR3 length is 14 residues. In DNA, the CDR3 is TGTGCCTGGAGTGTCTGGACAGGGCAAGAGACCCAGTACTTC. Amino acid sequence: CAWSVWTGQETQYF.

CDR3 amino acids: CASSQQQAYNSPLHF. CDR3 DNA: TGTGCCAGCAGCCAGCAGCAGGCCTATAATTCACCCCTCCACTTT. V and J are TRBV4-2 and TRBJ1-6, with D unresolved. V was clipped by 3 bases and J by 2 bases, with 8 bases between them. This CDR3 is built from 15 residues. The V gene's germline CDR1 is LGHNA and CDR2 YNFKEQ.

This chain links TRBV7-9 with TRBJ1-1, with D possibly TRBD1 on 5 matching bases. V was clipped by 5 bases and J by 11 bases, with 24 bases between them. The CDR3 extends over 15 amino acids. Germline-derived CDR1 and CDR2 are SEHNR and FQNEAQ (reference sequence). The CDR3, as DNA: TGTGCCAGCAGCCCTAACCTTGGGGGGGGGACGATCGCTTTCTTT. Protein product: CASSPNLGGGTIAFF.

This chain connects TRBV7-8 to TRBJ1-2; D possibly corresponds to TRBD1 (6 bases). The CDR3 covers 16 residues. V was shortened by 2 bases and J by 8 bases, with 21 bases between the two germline ends. Germline V lookup: CDR1 SGHVS, CDR2 FQNEAQ. CDR3 sequence: CASSLFRGAGEGGYTF. CDR3 sequence (DNA): TGTGCCAGCAGCTTATTCAGGGGCGCCGGAGAGGGGGGCTACACCTTC.

This clone was seen a single time. The chain recombines TRBV4-1 with TRBJ1-2, with 7 nucleotides matching TRBD1. Trimming at V came to 5 bases and at J to 2 bases, leaving 5 bases not matched to a gene. The length of the CDR3 is 14 residues. Germline V gene data show CDR1 as MGHRA and CDR2 as YSYEKL. The CDR3 DNA reads TGCGCCAGCAGCAAACCGGACAGGAACTATGGCTACACCTTC. Translation gives CASSKPDRNYGYTF.

The V gene is TRBV4-1, the J gene TRBJ1-4; D is unclear. CDR1 is MGHRA, CDR2 YSYEKL, per germline. The V end was cut by 4 bases, the J end by 8 bases, with 14 bases between. The CDR3 spans 14 residues. The CDR3 sequence: CASSRRQQTEKLFF. The DNA for the CDR3 is TGCGCCAGCAGCCGACGGCAACAGACGGAAAAACTGTTTTTT.

About this clone: This sample includes further DNA sequences coding for the same CDR3. The gene calls are TRBV5-1 and TRBJ2-3; D is unclear. This CDR3 is built from 14 residues. Germline V gives CDR1 SGHRS, CDR2 YFSETQ. The V gene lost 0 bases and the J gene lost 0 bases, with 5 bases spanning the gap. CDR3 sequence reads: CASSLETSTDTQYF. DNA of the CDR3: TGCGCCAGCAGCTTGGAGACAAGCACAGATACGCAGTATTTT.

The V gene is TRBV9, the J gene TRBJ1-3; D is undetermined. Germline V gene sequence: CDR1 SGDLS, CDR2 YYNGEE. The CDR3 is 14 residues long. V was cut by 3 bases and J by 4 bases, with 11 bases left in between. The CDR3 reads CASSGHPGGNTIYF. CDR3 nucleotides: TGTGCCAGCAGCGGCCATCCGGGAGGAAACACCATATATTTT.

Comment on this clone: Other DNA sequences within the sample encode an identical CDR3. The rearrangement uses TRBV5-1 and TRBJ2-5; 11 bases align to TRBD2. V shed 2 bases and J 5 bases; nucleotides not matched to a gene: 5. Germline assignment: CDR1 SGHRS and CDR2 YFSETQ. The CDR3 covers 15 residues. This CDR3 is CASSFLAGGEETQYF. DNA of the CDR3: TGCGCCAGCAGCTTCCTAGCGGGGGGAGAGGAGACCCAGTACTTC.

The V and J genes are TRBV19 and TRBJ1-1, with unresolved D. The CDR3 covers 14 residues. The germline V and J ends were trimmed by 3 bases and 0 bases, with 8 bases remaining between them. The germline V gene has CDR1 LNHDA and CDR2 SQIVND (reference sequence). The CDR3 here is CASSIGLMNTEAFF. The DNA for the CDR3 is TGTGCCAGTAGTATTGGACTAATGAACACTGAAGCTTTCTTT.

The V gene is TRBV28, the J gene TRBJ2-1, with 10 bases aligning to TRBD2. The CDR3 has 13 amino acids. The germline CDR1 and CDR2 sequences are MDHEN and SYDVKM. As DNA, the CDR3 is TGTGAGACAGCGGGGGGGCCTGTCCATGAGCAGTTCTTC. This codes for CETAGGPVHEQFF.

The chain recombines TRBV2 with TRBJ2-7, with 9 bases that match TRBD2. CDR3 length: 14 residues. Trimming at V came to 0 bases and at J to 11 bases, leaving 8 bases not matched to a gene. The germline V gene encodes CDR1 SNHLY and CDR2 FYNNEI. CDR3 region: CASSEASLAGKEYF. The CDR3 nucleotides read TGTGCCAGCAGTGAAGCTAGTCTAGCGGGGAAGGAGTACTTC.

V usage is TRBV10-2 and J usage is TRBJ1-5; 7 bases match TRBD1. The length of the CDR3 is 15 residues. Germline V gene data show CDR1 as WSHSY and CDR2 as SAAADI. Trimming at V came to 3 bases and at J to 4 bases, leaving 6 bases not matched to a gene. The CDR3 coding sequence is TGCGCCAGCAGTGATAGCCAGGGGGGAAATCAGCCCCAGCATTTT. Amino acids: CASSDSQGGNQPQHF.

The chain is built from TRBV5-6 and TRBJ2-3; 12 bases are shared with TRBD2. In germline, CDR1 is SGHDT, CDR2 YYEEEE. J lost 4 bases, V lost 0 bases, and 9 bases had no gene match. The CDR3 is made up of 18 amino acids. CDR3 amino acids: CASSLVLMASGGADTQYF. CDR3 DNA sequence: TGTGCCAGCAGCTTGGTTCTAATGGCTAGCGGGGGGGCAGATACGCAGTATTTT.

The gene calls are TRBV5-8 and TRBJ2-7; tentative D call: TRBD2 (6 bases). Per germline, CDR1 SGHTS and CDR2 YDEGEE. CDR3 length: 14 amino acids. V was clipped by 4 bases and J by 1 base, with 12 bases between them. The CDR3 DNA is TGTGCCAGCAGCGACAGAGGGAGGTCCTACGAGCAGTACTTC. Protein sequence: CASSDRGRSYEQYF.

J is TRBJ2-3 and V is TRBV24-1; 10 bases line up with TRBD2. The junction had 8 bases not matched to a gene; V was cut back by 4 bases and J by 5 bases. In germline, CDR1 is KGHDR, CDR2 SFDVKD. This CDR3 comprises 16 residues. This chain's CDR3 is CATSEPPSGGRDTQYF. As DNA, the CDR3 is TGTGCCACCAGTGAACCGCCTAGCGGGGGTAGAGATACGCAGTATTTT.

This clone came up once. This chain links TRBV6-1 with TRBJ1-1; tentative D call: TRBD1 (5 bases). V lost 3 bases and J lost 5, with 19 bases in between. The CDR3 is 16 residues long. CDR1 MNHNS and CDR2 SASEGT come from the germline V gene. The CDR3 bases are TGTGCCAGCAGTGACTTAATCGGAAGGGGCCGGACTGAAGCTTTCTTT. It codes for CASSDLIGRGRTEAFF.

The rearrangement uses TRBV2 and TRBJ1-1, with TRBD1 matching over 8 bases. The CDR3 contains 15 residues. Germline V CDR1 and CDR2: SNHLY, FYNNEI. The J segment lost 1 base and the V segment lost 6 bases, leaving 7 bases of the junction unmatched. The CDR3 sequence: CASSQQGTGNTEAFF. The CDR3 coding sequence is TGTGCCAGCAGCCAACAAGGGACAGGGAACACTGAAGCTTTCTTT.

V and J are TRBV3-1 (or the pseudogene TRBV3-2) and TRBJ2-7; 7 bases are a match to TRBD1. The CDR3 totals 15 residues. Germline V gene data show CDR1 as LGHDT and CDR2 as YNNKEL (reference sequence). V was clipped by 1 base and J by 6 bases; unmatched bases: 9. The DNA for the CDR3 is TGTGCCAGCAGCCAAGCGACAGGGTATATCGGCGAGCAGTACTTC. Translating gives CASSQATGYIGEQYF.

V gene TRBV12-3 or TRBV12-4 combines with J gene TRBJ1-1; D gene ambiguous. The CDR3 consists of 12 residues. V was shortened by 7 bases and J by 3 bases, with 9 bases between the two germline ends. CDR3 sequence (DNA): TGTGCCAGCACCTCTCGGTACACTGAAGCTTTCTTT. It is translated as CASTSRYTEAFF.

The CDR3 loop reads CASSQGLLQTQYF. The DNA for the CDR3 is TGTGCCAGCAGCCAAGGACTCCTGCAGACCCAGTACTTC. The chain is built from TRBV3-1 (or the pseudogene TRBV3-2) and TRBJ2-5; D remains ambiguous. The V gene's germline CDR1 is LGHDT and CDR2 YNNKEL (reference sequence). V dropped 1 base and J dropped 6 bases, with 9 bases sitting between them. The CDR3 has 13 amino acids.